Listed below are T cell receptor beta chains from one sample, sequenced in a study of T cells after yellow fever vaccination. TCRdb recomputed calls from the 5' RACE reads with MiXCR, one row per CDR3 protein. The sample shows 200,000 to 300,000 distinct CDR3 sequences, approximately 6.8% of them seen only once. This material consisted of CD4+ T cells sorted from PBMCs, taken on the day of the yellow fever booster vaccination. The receptors stem from a man aged 25-45 years who received the YFV17D yellow fever vaccine. The CDR3 runs from the conserved cysteine through the conserved F or W. The order of the fields is clone size, D gene, V gene, J gene, CDR3 DNA, CDR3 protein. A D gene is named only where the DNA matches it firmly. The size entry is marked missing in some rows and otherwise reads once, few, many or a size class.

many	TRBD1	TRBV7-6	TRBJ1-4	TGTGCCAGCAGCTTAGGTCCAGGGGGGGAAAAACTGTTTTTT	CASSLGPGGEKLFF
-	-	TRBV11-2	TRBJ2-2	TGTGCCAGCAGCTTAGGCCGCCAGGCGAACACCGGGGAGCTGTTTTTT	CASSLGRQANTGELFF
few	-	TRBV3-1	TRBJ2-7	TGTGCCAGCAGCGCACAGAGGGGGGACTACGAGCAGTACTTC	CASSAQRGDYEQYF
-	-	TRBV12-3/TRBV12-4	TRBJ2-2	TGTGCCAGCAGGTCAGGACAGCAACTGAACACCGGGGAGCTGTTTTTT	CASRSGQQLNTGELFF
few	TRBD2	TRBV6-1	TRBJ2-7	TGTGCCAGCCGTGGGACTAGCACGCGCGAGCAGTACTTC	CASRGTSTREQYF
-	TRBD2	TRBV29-1	TRBJ2-3	TGCAGCGGGGGATCCGGGAGGGCCTTCACTCGGGGTGCAGATACGCAGTATTTT	CSGGSGRAFTRGADTQYF
many	-	TRBV5-1	TRBJ1-4	TGCGCCAGCAGCTTGGAAAGTAGGAGGGAAAAACTGTTTTTT	CASSLESRREKLFF
-	-	TRBV3-1	TRBJ2-5	TGTGCCAGCAGCCAAGATAAAGCGGCCATACAAGAGACCCAGTACTTC	CASSQDKAAIQETQYF
-	TRBD1	TRBV20-1	TRBJ2-7	TGCAGTGCTCCTCGGACAGGGAGGTACGAGCAGTACTTC	CSAPRTGRYEQYF
few	-	TRBV29-1	TRBJ2-3	TGCAGCGTTGGGTGGTCGCTGGGAGATACGCAGTATTTT	CSVGWSLGDTQYF
many	TRBD2	TRBV7-9	TRBJ2-3	TGTGCCAGCAGCTTAGCGGGGTCGGGAGGGCCAGATACGCAGTATTTT	CASSLAGSGGPDTQYF
many	-	TRBV5-1	TRBJ2-7	TGCGCCAGCAGCTCCCATTCGGCCTACGAGCAGTACTTC	CASSSHSAYEQYF
many	TRBD2	TRBV3-1	TRBJ2-5	TGTGCCAGCAGCCTCCTAAGGACTAGCGCCCAAGAGACCCAGTACTTC	CASSLLRTSAQETQYF
many	-	TRBV5-1	TRBJ1-5	TGCGCCAGCAGCTTGGAGGGCCGCAATCAGCCCCAGCATTTT	CASSLEGRNQPQHF
-	-	TRBV20-1	TRBJ2-3	TGCAGTGCTGGCGGGCTGAGCACAGATACGCAGTATTTT	CSAGGLSTDTQYF
-	TRBD2	TRBV24-1	TRBJ2-4	TGTGCCACCATTTATTTGCTAAGTAATCGGCGGGAGACTTACGTTCAGCCAAAAAACATTCAGTACTTC	CATIYLLSNRRETYVQPKNIQYF
few	TRBD2	TRBV5-6	TRBJ2-2	TGTGCCAGCAGCTTGGATCTAGCGGGAGAAGTCGGGGAGCTGTTTTTT	CASSLDLAGEVGELFF
many	-	TRBV20-1	TRBJ1-4	TGCAGTGCTAGAGAACAAAATGAAAAACTGTTTTTT	CSAREQNEKLFF
many	-	TRBV21-1	TRBJ2-2	TGTGCCAGCAGCTGCCCGGGACTAGTAAGGACGAACACCGGGGAGCTGTTTTTT	CASSCPGLVRTNTGELFF
-	TRBD2	TRBV2	TRBJ2-1	TGTGCCTGCTGTCCCAGGACTAGCGGGAACAGCTCCTACAATGAGCAGTTCTTC	CACCPRTSGNSSYNEQFF
many	-	TRBV5-1	TRBJ2-5	TGCGCCAGCAGCTTGGATGTGCCGCAGGGGAGGATCGAGACCCAGTACTTC	CASSLDVPQGRIETQYF
many	TRBD1	TRBV20-1	TRBJ2-1	TGCAGTGCTAGTGGACAGGGAAAGCAGTTCTTC	CSASGQGKQFF
many	-	TRBV5-6	TRBJ2-5	TGTGCCAGCAGCTGGAGTGTAGAGACCCAGTACTTC	CASSWSVETQYF
-	-	TRBV11-2	TRBJ1-1	TGTGCCAGCAGCTTAGTGGGGGGCAGGGGCGCTGAAGCTTTCTTT	CASSLVGGRGAEAFF
few	TRBD1	TRBV7-2	TRBJ2-7	TGTGCCAGCAGCTCTGACAGGGGTCCCCTCTACGAGCAGTACTTC	CASSSDRGPLYEQYF
-	-	TRBV30	TRBJ1-4	TGTGCCTGGAGTGTACCGCAGGGCGGATGGCATGAAAAACTGTTTTTT	CAWSVPQGGWHEKLFF
many	-	TRBV5-6	TRBJ2-2	TGTGCCAGCAGCCTAGGGACTGCCACCGGGGAGCTGTTTTTT	CASSLGTATGELFF
many	-	TRBV7-2	TRBJ1-2	TGTGCCAGCATGGGACGGAACGTTCGTAACTATGGCTACACCTTC	CASMGRNVRNYGYTF
-	-	TRBV20-1	TRBJ1-2	TGCAGTGCTAGAGATCCTTCATCCCGTGACTATGGCTACACCTTC	CSARDPSSRDYGYTF
few	-	TRBV20-1	TRBJ2-1	TGCAGTGCTAGCCTAGACAATGAGCAGTTCTTC	CSASLDNEQFF
-	-	TRBV3-1	TRBJ2-3	TGTGCCAGCAGCCAAGAGTTGGGGACGACAGATACGCAGTATTTT	CASSQELGTTDTQYF
many	-	TRBV19	TRBJ2-6	TGTGCCAGTAGCCGAGACCTTTCTGGGGCCAACGTCCTGACTTTC	CASSRDLSGANVLTF
few	-	TRBV3-1	TRBJ2-7	TGTGCCAGCAGCCCCCCCCGGGGCGAGCAGTACTTC	CASSPPRGEQYF
-	TRBD1	TRBV9	TRBJ2-1	TGTGCCAGCAGCGTAGAGGGCCAGGGGGCTAATGAGCAGTTCTTC	CASSVEGQGANEQFF
many	-	TRBV27	TRBJ2-5	TGTGCCAGCATGGCTAAGGCACACCAATACTTC	CASMAKAHQYF
few	TRBD1	TRBV28	TRBJ1-2	TGTGCCAGCACTCCTCCGGGACAGTCCCCTGGCTACACCTTC	CASTPPGQSPGYTF
-	-	TRBV10-1	TRBJ2-5	TGCGCCAGCAGTGAGTTAGGTGGCCAGGGGAAGGAGACCCAGTACTTC	CASSELGGQGKETQYF
few	-	TRBV18	TRBJ2-6	TGTGCCAGCTCACCGTCGGGGGCTTTCTCTGGGGCCAACGTCCTGACTTTC	CASSPSGAFSGANVLTF
-	TRBD1	TRBV7-9	TRBJ2-7	TGTGCCAGCAGCCCGGGACAGTTCTACGAGCAGTACTTC	CASSPGQFYEQYF
few	TRBD2	TRBV20-1	TRBJ2-1	TGCAGTGCTAGAGATCGATTGGCGGGAGGATTAGGTGAGCAGTTCTTC	CSARDRLAGGLGEQFF
many	TRBD1	TRBV5-1	TRBJ2-1	TGCGCCAGCAGCTCTCTTGGTTGGACAGGGGGCAATGAGCAGTTCTTC	CASSSLGWTGGNEQFF
many	TRBD2	TRBV12-3/TRBV12-4	TRBJ2-7	TGTGCCAGCAGGTGGACTAGCGGGAACTACGAGCAGTACTTC	CASRWTSGNYEQYF
many	TRBD2	TRBV10-3	TRBJ2-7	TGTGCCATCAGTGGATCTAGCGGGTACGAGCAGTACTTC	CAISGSSGYEQYF
many	TRBD1	TRBV4-1	TRBJ1-2	TGCGCCAGCAGCCAAGCGCTGACAGGGGCTAACTATGGCTACACCTTC	CASSQALTGANYGYTF
many	-	TRBV7-9	TRBJ2-5	TGTGCCAGCAGCCCGTTTCAAGTGGGAGCTTTGGAGACCCAGTACTTC	CASSPFQVGALETQYF
many	TRBD1	TRBV5-1	TRBJ1-2	TGCGCCAGCAGCCGCGGGACAGGGGGTTGGTATGGCTACACCTTC	CASSRGTGGWYGYTF
many	TRBD2	TRBV7-2	TRBJ2-7	TGTGCCAGCAGCTTTAGCGGGACCGATGTAGGCGAGCAGTACTTC	CASSFSGTDVGEQYF
-	TRBD1	TRBV10-3	TRBJ1-6	TGTGCCACAGCCCGGGACAGGGGTCATAATTCACCCCTCCACTTT	CATARDRGHNSPLHF
few	-	TRBV7-9	TRBJ2-1	TGTGCCAGCAGCTTAGCGGCGGGCCGCAATGAGCAGTTCTTC	CASSLAAGRNEQFF
many	-	TRBV21-1	TRBJ2-1	TGTGCCAGCAGGCTAGCGGCTTACAATGAGCAGTTCTTC	CASRLAAYNEQFF